The 21 T cell receptor beta chains in this list originate from one sample, sequenced in a study of T cell repertoires in cytomegalovirus infection. TCRdb reprocessed the reads via MiXCR and lists one record per CDR3 protein. The sample lists roughly 630,000 distinct CDR3 sequences, roughly 24% occurring once. The source material was CD8+ T cells from PBMCs. These receptors were taken from a human donor in good health (CMV status not recorded). Some clones in this sample may be carry-over from other donors' samples.

V is TRBV7-4 and J is TRBJ2-1, with TRBD1 matching 9 bases. The length of the CDR3 is 15 residues. Trimming cost V 5 bases and J 8 bases; bases outside gene matches: 10. Germline assignment: CDR1 SGHVT and CDR2 SQSDAQ. The CDR3 nucleotides read TGTGCCAGCAGCCCGCACAGGGGGCCTAAGGATGAGCAGTTCTTC. As protein: CASSPHRGPKDEQFF.

The rearrangement uses TRBV6-5 and TRBJ2-1; D unclear. The CDR3 is made up of 13 amino acids. Trimming stripped 3 bases from V and 9 bases from J, with 12 bases between. Germline V gene lookup returns CDR1 MNHEY and CDR2 SVGAGI. The CDR3 DNA reads as TGTGCCAGCAGTTATTCCCTTCGGTCTGAGCAGTTCTTC. It codes for CASSYSLRSEQFF.

This clonotype showed up just a few times. The V gene is TRBV29-1, the J gene TRBJ2-2; the D gene is possibly TRBD2 (6 bases). CDR1 and CDR2 (germline): SQVTM, ANQGSEA. The CDR3 runs 11 residues. Trimming took off 4 bases at V and 6 bases at J, with 6 bases between the two ends. CDR3 sequence: CSVGGAGELFF. The CDR3, as DNA: TGCAGCGTTGGGGGGGCCGGGGAGCTGTTTTTT.

This clonotype came up many times. The chain joins TRBV7-9 to TRBJ2-3; D not resolved. The CDR3 runs 12 residues. Germline V gives CDR1 SEHNR, CDR2 FQNEAQ (reference sequence). The V and J ends lost 1 base and 9 bases respectively, with 8 bases between them. For the CDR3, the DNA is TGTGCCAGCAGCTTAGGACTCACCACGCAGTATTTT. It codes for CASSLGLTTQYF. Using reference TRBV7-9 and TRBJ2-3 for the parts outside the CDR3, the full variable domain is DTGVSQNPRHKITKRGQNVTFRCDPISEHNRLYWYRQTLGQGPEFLTYFQNEAQLEKSRLLSDRFSAERPKGSFSTLEIQRTEQGDSAMYLCASSLGLTTQYFGPGTRLTVL.

The chain has TRBV20-1 and TRBJ1-1; TRBD1 matches 9 bases. V lost 3 bases, J lost 6 bases, and 11 bases stayed unmatched. The CDR3 has 15 amino acids. The germline CDR1 and CDR2 sequences are DFQATT and SNEGSKA (reference sequence). DNA for the CDR3: TGCAGTGCTAGCCCGCTACAGGGGGCGAGCTCTGAAGCTTTCTTT. It codes for CSASPLQGASSEAFF.

About this clonotype: This could be a read error, since a much larger clone is one nucleotide away. This rearrangement joins TRBV6-6 to TRBJ1-1; 9 bases fit TRBD1. Germline V CDR1 and CDR2: MNHNY, SVGAGI (reference sequence). This CDR3 has 11 residues. CDR3 bases: TGTGTCGGACAGGGGTCCACTGAAGCTTTCTTT. Protein sequence: CVGQGSTEAFF.

This clonotype came up a few times. The chain uses TRBV7-6 and TRBJ1-1; 7 bases map to TRBD1. This CDR3 region has 14 residues. From germline, CDR1 is SGHVS and CDR2 FNYEAQ. Trimming at V came to 6 bases and at J to 8 bases, leaving 12 bases not matched to a gene. The CDR3, as DNA: TGTGCCAGCAGACATAAAAACCGGGACAGCGAAGCTTTCTTT. Its translation is CASRHKNRDSEAFF.

This clonotype was observed at least ten times. This chain's CDR3 is CASSLALGDPYEQYV. The CDR3 bases are TGTGCCAGCAGCTTAGCGCTAGGGGACCCCTACGAGCAGTACGTC. The chain employs TRBV7-2 and TRBJ2-7; either TRBD1 or TRBD2 may fit D (5 bases each). V lost 0 bases and J lost 2, with 11 bases in between. Germline V gene sequence: CDR1 SGHTA, CDR2 FQGNSA. The length of the CDR3 is 15 residues.

The V gene is TRBV20-1, the J gene TRBJ1-2; 7 bases map to TRBD1. Germline-derived CDR1 and CDR2 are DFQATT and SNEGSKA (reference sequence). V was clipped by 3 bases and J by 7 bases; unmatched bases: 14. The CDR3 extends over 15 amino acids. The CDR3 region has the DNA TGCAGTGCTAGGAACAGGGGTGGATCACGGGTTGGCTACACCTTC. Its protein is CSARNRGGSRVGYTF.

As for this clonotype: This could be a read error, since a much larger clone is one nucleotide away. The genes are TRBV7-6 and TRBJ2-1; D possibly corresponds to TRBD2 (6 bases). Trimming took 1 base from V and 0 from J, leaving 10 bases between them. The CDR3 covers 16 residues. From germline, CDR1 is SGHVS and CDR2 FNYEAQ. DNA for the CDR3: TGTGCCAGCAGCTTAGACCGGGGGAGCTCCTACAATGAGCAGTTCTTC. This codes for CASSLDRGSSYNEQFF.

The V and J genes are TRBV28 and TRBJ2-3; 8 nucleotides line up with TRBD2. This CDR3 has 16 amino acids. The germline V gene has CDR1 MDHEN and CDR2 SYDVKM. With V trimmed by 10 bases and J by 6 bases, 18 bases remained unmatched. CDR3 bases: TGTGCCACTAACCACGGTGGGCGGGGGGTCTGGGATACGCAGTATTTT. Amino acid sequence: CATNHGGRGVWDTQYF.

The V call is TRBV6-5, the J call TRBJ2-3; no clear D. The CDR3 spans 15 residues. Trimming shortened V by 0 bases and J by 0 bases, and 7 bases separated the two germline ends. Per the germline V gene, CDR1 is MNHEY and CDR2 is SVGAGI. The CDR3 protein is CASSYSRPSTDTQYF. The CDR3, as DNA: TGTGCCAGCAGTTACTCGCGGCCTAGCACAGATACGCAGTATTTT.

This clonotype was counted a few times. V and J are TRBV20-1 and TRBJ2-5, with 8 bases identical to TRBD2. Trimming removed 1 base from V and 5 bases from J; junction bases left unmatched: 12. Germline CDR1 and CDR2: DFQATT and SNEGSKA (reference sequence). This CDR3 is built from 16 residues. The CDR3 is CSARGPAAGGLETQYF. CDR3 DNA: TGCAGTGCTAGAGGCCCGGCGGCGGGGGGCCTGGAGACCCAGTACTTC.

Only a few counts were recorded for this clonotype. The rearrangement uses TRBV6-6 and TRBJ1-5, with D possibly TRBD1 on 6 matching bases. Germline lookup yields CDR1 MNHNY and CDR2 SVGAGI (reference sequence). V was clipped by 2 bases and J by 3 bases, with 11 bases between them. The CDR3 is 15 amino acids. Here the CDR3 reads CASSYVDRLNQPQHF. DNA of the CDR3: TGTGCCAGCAGTTACGTCGACAGGCTCAATCAGCCCCAGCATTTT.

This clonotype was observed a few times. V is TRBV20-1 and J is TRBJ1-5, with D possibly being TRBD1 (5 bases). V gave up 4 bases and J gave up 0 bases, with 13 bases separating them. The CDR3 is made up of 15 amino acids. Germline V gene data show CDR1 as DFQATT and CDR2 as SNEGSKA (reference sequence). The CDR3 spells CSAKDRQHSNQPQHF. DNA for the CDR3: TGCAGTGCTAAAGACCGACAGCATAGCAATCAGCCCCAGCATTTT.

This clonotype came up many times. This chain uses TRBV10-3 with TRBJ2-1, with 9 positions matching TRBD2. The CDR3 has 16 amino acids. Per the germline V gene, CDR1 is ENHRY and CDR2 is SYGVKD. V shed 2 bases and J 5 bases; nucleotides not matched to a gene: 7. CDR3 nucleotides: TGTGCCATCAGTGAGCGCCTAGCGGGGAACAACAATGAGCAGTTCTTC. It specifies CAISERLAGNNNEQFF.

This clonotype was picked up a small number of times. The genes are TRBV7-9 and TRBJ2-7, with TRBD1 matching 7 bases. V was clipped by 5 bases and J by 2 bases; unmatched bases: 6. The germline CDR1 and CDR2 sequences are SEHNR and FQNEAQ (reference sequence). The CDR3 is made up of 14 amino acids. CDR3 nucleotides: TGTGCCAGCAGCCCCAGGGGGACCCCCTACGAGCAGTACTTC. Translating it yields CASSPRGTPYEQYF.

The genes are TRBV14 and TRBJ2-5; D unclear. The germline V and J ends were trimmed by 1 base and 0 bases, with 6 bases remaining between them. This CDR3 has 14 residues. CDR1 SGHDN and CDR2 FVKESK come from the germline V gene. The DNA for the CDR3 is TGTGCCAGCAGCCAAGGGGCCAACCAAGAGACCCAGTACTTC. Translation: CASSQGANQETQYF.

This clonotype was seen only a few times. This chain joins TRBV7-9 and TRBJ2-2; 7 bases match TRBD1. Germline-derived CDR1 and CDR2 are SEHNR and FQNEAQ (reference sequence). The V gene end was trimmed by 4 bases and the J gene end by 0 bases; junction bases not matched to a gene: 11. The CDR3 extends over 18 amino acids. DNA of the CDR3: TGTGCCAGCAGCTCACGGGACAGAATCCGGACGAACACCGGGGAGCTGTTTTTT. It yields the protein CASSSRDRIRTNTGELFF.

This clonotype has a handful of counts. V gene TRBV4-3 combines with J gene TRBJ2-1; 8 nucleotides match TRBD2. This CDR3 has 16 amino acids. Trimming cost V 1 base and J 5 bases; bases outside gene matches: 7. Germline assignment: CDR1 LGHNA and CDR2 YSLEER. CDR3 sequence (DNA): TGCGCCAGCAGCCAAGCCATAGGACTAGCAAACAATGAGCAGTTCTTC. As protein: CASSQAIGLANNEQFF.

As regards this clonotype: At one of its ends the junction is not consistent with the germline gene, which may arise from a read error. CDR3 DNA: TGTGTCAGCAGCCCATGGGGACTAGAGGCGGAGACCCAGTACTTC. Translation: CVSSPWGLEAETQYF. The chain has TRBV12-3 or TRBV12-4 and TRBJ2-5; 8 positions match TRBD2. The CDR3 length is 15 residues.